Below are 15 T cell receptor beta chains sequenced from a single sample in a study of blood T cell repertoires in COVID-19. Profiled with immunoSEQ multiplex PCR; TCRdb holds only in-frame clones, not every one. The sample has 150,000 or so clones; around 88% are singletons. Sequenced input: peripheral blood. The receptors come from a human donor in a cohort sampled during active COVID-19.

The chain carries TRBV9 and TRBJ1-1, with 7 bases aligning to TRBD1. The CDR3 contains 15 residues. Germline lookup yields CDR1 SGDLS and CDR2 YYNGEE. The V and J ends lost 4 bases and 7 bases, in that order; junction bases with no gene match: 13. The DNA of the CDR3 is TGTGCCAGCAGCTTAAAGGGGCCACGACAGGGTGAAGCTTTCTTT. Its translation: CASSLKGPRQGEAFF. Complete variable domain (other parts from reference TRBV9 and TRBJ1-1): DSGVTQTPKHLITATGQRVTLRCSPRSGDLSVYWYQQSLDQGLQFLIQYYNGEERAKGNILERFSAQQFPDLHSELNLSSLELGDSALYFCASSLKGPRQGEAFFGQGTRLTVV.

This clone was detected a few times. The chain combines TRBV10-3 with TRBJ2-2, with D hard to call. Trimming removed 8 bases at V and 3 bases at J, with 7 bases between. Per the germline V gene, CDR1 is ENHRY and CDR2 is SYGVKD. The CDR3 totals 12 residues. The CDR3 nucleotides are TGTGCCATCTCCGTAGACACCGGGGAGCTGTTTTTT. Protein product: CAISVDTGELFF.

Within the sample, this clone is medium-sized. The chain couples TRBV28 to TRBJ2-7, with 9 bases lining up with TRBD2. Germline loops: CDR1 MDHEN, CDR2 SYDVKM. With 4 bases clipped from V and 1 base from J, the junction kept 8 bases outside the gene matches. The CDR3 has 16 amino acids. The chain's CDR3 is CASSSPASGISYEQYF. CDR3 in DNA: TGTGCCAGCAGTTCCCCGGCTAGCGGGATATCCTACGAGCAGTACTTC.

This clone was found once. The chain combines TRBV7-8 with TRBJ1-1, with D possibly being TRBD1 (5 bases). V was shortened by 1 base and J by 4 bases, with 7 bases between the two germline ends. Germline V gene data show CDR1 as SGHVS and CDR2 as FQNEAQ. The CDR3 is 13 amino acids. In DNA, the CDR3 is TGTGCCAGCAGCTTAGACAGGTCCACTGAAGCTTTCTTT. Amino acid sequence: CASSLDRSTEAFF.

This clone was seen a few times. The CDR3 sequence is CASSRNTEAFF. For the CDR3, the DNA is TGTGCCAGCAGCAGGAACACTGAAGCTTTCTTT. V usage is TRBV2 and J usage is TRBJ1-1; D is uncertain. CDR1 SNHLY and CDR2 FYNNEI come from the germline V gene. The V and J ends lost 6 bases and 1 base respectively, with 3 bases between them. The CDR3 length is 11 residues.

This chain connects TRBV24-1 to TRBJ1-2, with TRBD1 matching over 7 bases. V gave up 4 bases and J gave up 8 bases; unmatched junction bases: 9. Germline V gene lookup returns CDR1 KGHDR and CDR2 SFDVKD. CDR3 length: 14 residues. The CDR3: CATSDDRESRGYTF. The CDR3 DNA reads as TGTGCCACCAGTGACGACAGGGAATCGAGGGGCTACACCTTC.

The chain couples TRBV3-1 (or the pseudogene TRBV3-2) to TRBJ1-1; D is undetermined. Trimming left V 5 bases short and J 1 base short, with 8 bases between. CDR1 LGHDT and CDR2 YNNKEL come from the germline V gene (reference sequence). The CDR3 is made up of 13 amino acids. The CDR3, as DNA: TGTGCCAGCAGCTACGGGAGGAACACTGAAGCTTTCTTT. Translation gives CASSYGRNTEAFF.

The rearrangement links TRBV7-9 to TRBJ2-3; TRBD1 aligns across 7 bases. The ends lost 5 bases at V and 0 bases at J; junction bases unmatched: 8. This CDR3 is built from 16 residues. Germline CDR1 is SEHNR and CDR2 is FQNEAQ (reference sequence). CDR3 nucleotide sequence: TGTGCCAGCAGCCTAGGGACAGCGAGCAGCACAGATACGCAGTATTTT. Translating it yields CASSLGTASSTDTQYF.

The rearrangement links TRBV25-1 to TRBJ2-1; 8 nucleotides align to TRBD2. J lost 8 bases, V lost 1 base, and 7 bases had no gene match. The CDR3 sequence is 15 residues long. Germline lookup yields CDR1 MGHDK and CDR2 SYGVNS. In nucleotides, the CDR3 is TGTGCCAGCAGTGAATCTGGGACTAGGATGGATGAGCAGTTCTTC. Residues: CASSESGTRMDEQFF.

This clone came up a few times. The chain uses TRBV28 and TRBJ2-7; 10 nucleotides align to TRBD2. V lost 8 bases, J lost 5 bases, and 6 bases stayed unmatched. Germline-derived CDR1 and CDR2 are MDHEN and SYDVKM. CDR3 length: 13 amino acids. In DNA, the CDR3 is TGTGCCAGCGTGAGTAGCGGGAGGCACGAGCAGTACTTC. Protein product: CASVSSGRHEQYF.

The chain recombines TRBV7-9 with TRBJ1-2; 7 nucleotides match TRBD1. V shed 5 bases and J 6 bases; nucleotides not matched to a gene: 9. The CDR3 is made up of 14 amino acids. The germline V gene encodes CDR1 SEHNR and CDR2 FQNEAQ (reference sequence). CDR3 residues: CASSIDRVVHGYTF. DNA for the CDR3: TGTGCCAGCAGCATAGACAGGGTGGTGCATGGCTACACCTTC.

This sequence joins TRBV4-2 and TRBJ1-4; 7 nucleotides agree with TRBD1. The J segment lost 6 bases and the V segment lost 1 base, leaving 26 bases of the junction unmatched. CDR3 length equals 22 residues. From germline, CDR1 is LGHNA and CDR2 YNFKEQ. CDR3 nucleotides: TGTGCCAGCAGCCAAGGAACTCAAAGGGGGCCAGGGAGGTTGCTTAATCATGAAAAACTGTTTTTT. This sequence encodes CASSQGTQRGPGRLLNHEKLFF.

The rearrangement links TRBV6-6 to TRBJ1-6; TRBD1 might be the D (6 bases). Germline V CDR1 and CDR2: MNHNY, SVGAGI (reference sequence). The CDR3 covers 16 residues. The V gene lost 6 bases and the J gene lost 5 bases, with 17 bases spanning the gap. The CDR3 here is CASSPRGGADNSPLHF. CDR3 sequence (DNA): TGTGCCAGCAGCCCAAGGGGGGGGGCGGATAATTCACCCCTCCACTTT.

This clone was seen a single time. The chain joins TRBV30 to TRBJ2-2; 11 nucleotides match TRBD1. Germline V lookup: CDR1 GTSNPN, CDR2 SVGIG (reference sequence). The CDR3 is made up of 15 amino acids. J gave up 5 bases and V 1 base, and 3 bases lay outside the gene matches. The CDR3 coding sequence is TGTGCCTGGAGTGGGGACAGGGGGGGGACCGGGGAGCTGTTTTTT. Encoded protein: CAWSGDRGGTGELFF.

This chain joins TRBV5-4 and TRBJ2-5; a weak D match, TRBD1 (5 bases). Trimming stripped 3 bases from V and 5 bases from J, with 14 bases between. The germline gives CDR1 SGHNT, CDR2 YYREEE (reference sequence). This CDR3 has 14 residues. CDR3 coding DNA: TGTGCCAGCAGCTCGGCAGGGATTAGGGAGACCCAGTACTTC. This gives the protein CASSSAGIRETQYF.